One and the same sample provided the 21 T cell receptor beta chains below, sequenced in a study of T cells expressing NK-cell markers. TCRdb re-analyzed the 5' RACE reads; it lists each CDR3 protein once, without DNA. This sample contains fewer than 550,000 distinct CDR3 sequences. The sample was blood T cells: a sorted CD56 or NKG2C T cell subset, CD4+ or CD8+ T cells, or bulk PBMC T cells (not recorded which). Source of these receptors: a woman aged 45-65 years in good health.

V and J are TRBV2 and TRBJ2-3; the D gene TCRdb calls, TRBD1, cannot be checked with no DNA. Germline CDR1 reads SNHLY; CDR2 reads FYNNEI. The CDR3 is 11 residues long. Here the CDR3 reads CAEGERDTQYF.

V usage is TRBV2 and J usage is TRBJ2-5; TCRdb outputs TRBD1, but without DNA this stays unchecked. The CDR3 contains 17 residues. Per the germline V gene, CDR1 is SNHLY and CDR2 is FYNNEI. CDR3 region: CASSHGPGQGPSETQYF.

CDR3 loop: CASSFRQGEGYTF. The rearrangement joins TRBV7-9 to TRBJ1-2; without DNA, the TCRdb call of TRBD1 cannot be checked. This CDR3 comprises 13 residues. The germline V gene has CDR1 SEHNR and CDR2 FQNEAQ (reference sequence).

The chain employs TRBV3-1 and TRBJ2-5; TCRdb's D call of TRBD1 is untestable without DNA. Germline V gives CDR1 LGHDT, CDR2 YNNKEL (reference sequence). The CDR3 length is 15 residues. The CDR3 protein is CASSQRAWGEETQYF.

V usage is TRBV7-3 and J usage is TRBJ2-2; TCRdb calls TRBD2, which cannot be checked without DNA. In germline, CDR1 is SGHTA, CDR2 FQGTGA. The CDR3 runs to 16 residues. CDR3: CASSSVAGSNTGELFF.

CDR3 in amino acids: CSASGNYGEQFF. The rearrangement links TRBV20-1 to TRBJ2-1; TCRdb names TRBD2, which stays unverified in the absence of DNA. Germline V gene lookup returns CDR1 DFQATT and CDR2 SNEGSKA (reference sequence). The CDR3 loop spans 12 amino acids.

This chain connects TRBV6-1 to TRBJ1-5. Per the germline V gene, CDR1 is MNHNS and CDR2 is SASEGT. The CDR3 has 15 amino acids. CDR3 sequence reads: CASSVAGWDNQPQHF.

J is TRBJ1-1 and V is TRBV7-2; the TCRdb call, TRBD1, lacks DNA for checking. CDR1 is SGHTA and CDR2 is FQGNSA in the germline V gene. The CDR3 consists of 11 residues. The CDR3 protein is CASSSGAEAFF.

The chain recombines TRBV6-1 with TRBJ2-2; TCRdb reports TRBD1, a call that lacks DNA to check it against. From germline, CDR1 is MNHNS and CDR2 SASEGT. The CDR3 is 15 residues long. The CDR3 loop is CASSEQDRVSGELFF.

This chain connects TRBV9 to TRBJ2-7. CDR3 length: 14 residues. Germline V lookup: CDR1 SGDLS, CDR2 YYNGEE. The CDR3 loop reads CASSVGTEAYEQYF.

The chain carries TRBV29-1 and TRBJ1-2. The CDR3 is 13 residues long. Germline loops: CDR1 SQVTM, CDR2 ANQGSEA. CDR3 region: CSAEALRGYGYTF. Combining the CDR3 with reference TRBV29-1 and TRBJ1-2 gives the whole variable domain SAVISQKPSRDICQRGTSLTIQCQVDSQVTMMFWYRQQPGQSLTLIATANQGSEATYESGFVIDKFPISRPNLTFSTLTVSNMSPEDSSIYLCSAEALRGYGYTFGSGTRLTVV.

The CDR3 sequence is CASSPPLTNEQFF. The chain couples TRBV14 to TRBJ2-1; TCRdb's assignment of TRBD2 cannot be checked, as there is no DNA. In germline, CDR1 is SGHDN, CDR2 FVKESK. The CDR3 consists of 13 residues.

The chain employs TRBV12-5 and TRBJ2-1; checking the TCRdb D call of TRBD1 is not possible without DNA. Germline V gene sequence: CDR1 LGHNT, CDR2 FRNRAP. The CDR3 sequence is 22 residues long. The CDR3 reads CASGLVGQGLGSGSKGYNEQFF. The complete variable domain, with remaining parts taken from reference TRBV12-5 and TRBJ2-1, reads DARVTQTPRHKVTEMGQEVTMRCQPILGHNTVFWYRQTMMQGLELLAYFRNRAPLDDSGMPKDRFSAEMPDATLATLKIQPSEPRDSAVYFCASGLVGQGLGSGSKGYNEQFFGPGTRLTVL.

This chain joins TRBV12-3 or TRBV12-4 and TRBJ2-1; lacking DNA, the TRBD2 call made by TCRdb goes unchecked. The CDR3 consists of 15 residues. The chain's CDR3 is CASTQAAGDYNEQFF.

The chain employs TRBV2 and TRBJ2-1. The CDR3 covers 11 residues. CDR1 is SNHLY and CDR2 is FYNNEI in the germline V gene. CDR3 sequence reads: CASSRLGSKFF.

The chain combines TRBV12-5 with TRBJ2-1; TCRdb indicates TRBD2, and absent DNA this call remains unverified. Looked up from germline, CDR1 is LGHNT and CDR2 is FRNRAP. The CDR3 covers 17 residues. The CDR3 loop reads CASGLPPGGRAFGEQFF.

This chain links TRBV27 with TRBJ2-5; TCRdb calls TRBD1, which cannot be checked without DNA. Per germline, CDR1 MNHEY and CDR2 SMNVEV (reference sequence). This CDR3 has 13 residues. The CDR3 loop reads CASSSGGGETQYF.

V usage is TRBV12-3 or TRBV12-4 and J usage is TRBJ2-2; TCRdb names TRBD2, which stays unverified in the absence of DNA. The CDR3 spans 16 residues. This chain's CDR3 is CASSFKVAEDTGELFF.

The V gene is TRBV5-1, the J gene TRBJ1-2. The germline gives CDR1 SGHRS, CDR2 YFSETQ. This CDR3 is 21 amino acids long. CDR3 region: CASSQERPRGRTPQLYYGYTF.

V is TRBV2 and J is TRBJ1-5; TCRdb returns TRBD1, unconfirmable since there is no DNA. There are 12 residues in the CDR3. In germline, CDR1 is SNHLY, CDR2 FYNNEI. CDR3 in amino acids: CASGAGNQPQHF. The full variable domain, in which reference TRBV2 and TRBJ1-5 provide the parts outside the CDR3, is EPEVTQTPSHQVTQMGQEVILRCVPISNHLYFYWYRQILGQKVEFLVSFYNNEISEKSEIFDDQFSVERPDGSNFTLKIRSTKLEDSAMYFCASGAGNQPQHFGDGTRLSIL.

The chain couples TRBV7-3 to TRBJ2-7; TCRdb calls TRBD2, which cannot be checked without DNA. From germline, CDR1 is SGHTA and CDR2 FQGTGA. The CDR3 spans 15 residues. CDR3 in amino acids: CASSAGLAGVYEQYF.